These T cell receptor beta chains were read from a single sample in a study of T-cell reconstitution after alpha-beta-depleted transplantation in children. TCRdb ran MiXCR on the PCR reads and lists one entry per CDR3 protein. In the table there are hundreds of thousands of distinct CDR3 sequences, around 9.9% of which are singletons. The sample in question was PBMCs, obtained before TCRalphabeta/CD19-depleted stem cell transplant. The receptor source for this set is a child under three years old with acute myeloid leukemia, due to receive a stem cell transplant. The CDR3 runs from the conserved cysteine through the conserved F or W. The D gene is left open where the match is weak. Size tells how often a clone was seen (once, few, many) or the class of an expanded clone, and some rows leave it out.

>-|many|TRBV28|TRBJ1-5|13
CASRFNSNQPQHF
TGTGCCAGCAGGTTTAATAGCAATCAGCCCCAGCATTTT
>TRBD1|many|TRBV5-1|TRBJ1-1|15
CASSPQGDMNTEAFF
TGCGCCAGCAGCCCACAGGGGGACATGAACACTGAAGCTTTCTTT
>-|many|TRBV6-5|TRBJ1-2|14
CASSYGGDSVSYTF
TGTGCCAGCAGTTATGGGGGGGACTCGGTTAGCTACACCTTC
>TRBD2|-|TRBV7-9|TRBJ2-1|16
CASGGGRGGNGYEQFF
TGTGCCAGCGGCGGGGGTCGAGGCGGGAACGGCTATGAGCAGTTCTTC
>-|many|TRBV5-1|TRBJ1-1|18
CATKRSLSGRPPDTEAFF
TGCGCCACCAAAAGGTCCTTGTCGGGACGGCCTCCGGACACTGAAGCTTTCTTT
>-|many|TRBV10-3|TRBJ2-5|14
CAISDRGLQETQYF
TGTGCCATCAGTGACAGGGGCCTCCAAGAGACCCAGTACTTC
>-|many|TRBV5-5|TRBJ1-5|14
CASSPDLGYQPQHF
TGTGCCAGCAGCCCCGACCTCGGATATCAGCCCCAGCATTTT
>-|many|TRBV6-2/TRBV6-3|TRBJ2-1|11
CASSYLQSQFF
TGTGCCAGCAGTTACCTACAGTCACAGTTCTTC
>TRBD1|many|TRBV7-8|TRBJ2-1|18
CASTNTSRDRFPYNEQFF
TGTGCCAGCACCAATACGTCCCGGGACAGGTTCCCCTACAATGAGCAGTTCTTC
>-|-|TRBV7-6|TRBJ2-1|17
CASSLAIVRVSYNEQFF
TGTGCCAGCAGCTTAGCCATAGTAAGGGTCTCCTACAATGAGCAGTTCTTC
>-|many|TRBV27|TRBJ1-1|15
CASRRTGNQNTEAFF
TGTGCCAGCAGACGAACAGGGAACCAGAACACTGAAGCTTTCTTT
>-|many|TRBV3-1|TRBJ1-6|12
CASSQGKSPLHF
TGTGCCAGCAGCCAGGGTAAGTCACCCCTCCACTTT
>-|few|TRBV7-2|TRBJ1-4|13
CASSLSGNEKLFF
TGTGCCAGCAGCTTATCCGGGAATGAAAAACTGTTTTTT
>-|many|TRBV30|TRBJ2-5|13
CAWRRSPQETQYF
TGTGCCTGGAGGAGGAGTCCCCAAGAGACCCAGTACTTC
>-|many|TRBV7-2|TRBJ2-5|15
CASSLQAAVGETQYF
TGTGCCAGCAGCTTACAAGCGGCCGTCGGGGAGACCCAGTACTTC
>-|-|TRBV28|TRBJ1-1|12
CASVHMSTEAFF
TGTGCCAGCGTCCACATGTCCACTGAAGCTTTCTTT